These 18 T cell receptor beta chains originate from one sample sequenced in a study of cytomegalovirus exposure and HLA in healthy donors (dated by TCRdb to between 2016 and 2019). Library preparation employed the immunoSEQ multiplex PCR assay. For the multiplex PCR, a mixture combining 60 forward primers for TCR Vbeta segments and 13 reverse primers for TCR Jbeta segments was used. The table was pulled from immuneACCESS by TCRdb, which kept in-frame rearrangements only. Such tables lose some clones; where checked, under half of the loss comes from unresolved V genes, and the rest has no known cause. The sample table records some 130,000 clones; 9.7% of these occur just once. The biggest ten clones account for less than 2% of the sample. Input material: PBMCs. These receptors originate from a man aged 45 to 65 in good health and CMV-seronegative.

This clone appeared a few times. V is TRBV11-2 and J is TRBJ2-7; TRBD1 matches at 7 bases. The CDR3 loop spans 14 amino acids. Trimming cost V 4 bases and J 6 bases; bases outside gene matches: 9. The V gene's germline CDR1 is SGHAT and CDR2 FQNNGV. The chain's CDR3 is CASSWDRQTSEQYF. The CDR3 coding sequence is TGTGCCAGCAGCTGGGACAGACAAACCTCCGAGCAGTACTTC.

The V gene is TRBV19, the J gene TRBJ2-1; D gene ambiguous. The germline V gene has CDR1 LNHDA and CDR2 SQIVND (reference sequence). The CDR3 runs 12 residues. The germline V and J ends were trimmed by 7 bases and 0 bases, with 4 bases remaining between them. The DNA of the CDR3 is TGTGCCAGTAAGAGCTCCTACAATGAGCAGTTCTTC. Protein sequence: CASKSSYNEQFF. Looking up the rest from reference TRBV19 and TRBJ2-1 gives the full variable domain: DGGITQSPKYLFRKEGQNVTLSCEQNLNHDAMYWYRQDPGQGLRLIYYSQIVNDFQKGDIAEGYSVSREKKESFPLTVTSAQKNPTAFYLCASKSSYNEQFFGPGTRLTVL.

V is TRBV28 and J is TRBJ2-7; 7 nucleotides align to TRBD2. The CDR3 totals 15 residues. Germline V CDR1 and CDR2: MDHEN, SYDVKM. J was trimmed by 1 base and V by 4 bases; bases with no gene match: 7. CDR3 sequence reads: CASSSPGGGSYEQYF. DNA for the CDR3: TGTGCCAGCAGTTCCCCGGGGGGTGGGTCCTACGAGCAGTACTTC. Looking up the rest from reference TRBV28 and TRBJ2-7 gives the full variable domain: DVKVTQSSRYLVKRTGEKVFLECVQDMDHENMFWYRQDPGLGLRLIYFSYDVKMKEKGDIPEGYSVSREKKERFSLILESASTNQTSMYLCASSSPGGGSYEQYFGPGTRLTVT.

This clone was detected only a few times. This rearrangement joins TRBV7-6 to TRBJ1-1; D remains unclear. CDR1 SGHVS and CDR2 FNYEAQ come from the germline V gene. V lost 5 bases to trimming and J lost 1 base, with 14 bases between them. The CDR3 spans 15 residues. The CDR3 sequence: CASSPLGGKNTEAFF. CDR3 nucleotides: TGTGCCAGCAGCCCCCTCGGAGGAAAGAACACTGAAGCTTTCTTT.

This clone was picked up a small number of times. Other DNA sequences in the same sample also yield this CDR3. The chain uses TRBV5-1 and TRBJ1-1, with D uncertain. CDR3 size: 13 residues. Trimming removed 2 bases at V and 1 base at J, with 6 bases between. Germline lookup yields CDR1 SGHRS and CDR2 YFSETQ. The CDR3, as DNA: TGCGCCAGCAGCTTTCGGGGGAACACTGAAGCTTTCTTT. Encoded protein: CASSFRGNTEAFF.

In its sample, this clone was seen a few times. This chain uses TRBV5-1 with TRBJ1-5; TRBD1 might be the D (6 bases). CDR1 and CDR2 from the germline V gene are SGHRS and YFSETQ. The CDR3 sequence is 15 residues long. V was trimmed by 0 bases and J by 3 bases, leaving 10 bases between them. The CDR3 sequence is CASSLEGVDNQPQHF. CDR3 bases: TGCGCCAGCAGCTTGGAGGGGGTAGACAATCAGCCCCAGCATTTT.

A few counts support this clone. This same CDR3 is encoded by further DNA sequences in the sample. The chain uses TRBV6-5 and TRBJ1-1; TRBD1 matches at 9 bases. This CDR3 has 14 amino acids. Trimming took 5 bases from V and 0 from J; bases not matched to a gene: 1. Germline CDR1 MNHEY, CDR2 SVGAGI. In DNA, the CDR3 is TGTGCCAGCAGTCGGGACAGGGTGAACACTGAAGCTTTCTTT. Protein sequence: CASSRDRVNTEAFF.

CDR3 nucleotide sequence: TGTGCCAGCAGCTTCTCCCCACAGGATAACTATGGCTACACCTTC. This codes for CASSFSPQDNYGYTF. The chain recombines TRBV5-5 with TRBJ1-2; TRBD1 might be the D (5 bases). The V end was cut by 2 bases, the J end by 1 base, with 12 bases between. This CDR3 contains 15 residues. Germline V CDR1 and CDR2: SGHKS, YYEKEE (reference sequence).

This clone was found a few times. The CDR3 is CASSWGGQGETQYF. CDR3 nucleotide sequence: TGCGCCAGCAGCTGGGGGGGACAGGGGGAGACCCAGTACTTC. The genes are TRBV5-1 and TRBJ2-5; 10 nucleotides match TRBD1. The CDR3 has 14 amino acids. Germline CDR1 and CDR2: SGHRS and YFSETQ. J was trimmed by 5 bases and V by 3 bases; bases with no gene match: 4.

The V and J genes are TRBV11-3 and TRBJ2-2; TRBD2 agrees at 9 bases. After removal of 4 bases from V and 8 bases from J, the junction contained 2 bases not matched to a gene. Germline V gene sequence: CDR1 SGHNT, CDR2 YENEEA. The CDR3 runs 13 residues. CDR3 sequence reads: CASSWLAGGELFF. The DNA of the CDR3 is TGTGCCAGCAGCTGGCTAGCGGGGGGGGAGCTGTTTTTT. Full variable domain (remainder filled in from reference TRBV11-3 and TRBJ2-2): EAGVVQSPRYKIIEKKQPVAFWCNPISGHNTLYWYLQNLGQGPELLIRYENEEAVDDSQLPKDRFSAERLKGVDSTLKIQPAELGDSAVYLCASSWLAGGELFFGEGSRLTVL.

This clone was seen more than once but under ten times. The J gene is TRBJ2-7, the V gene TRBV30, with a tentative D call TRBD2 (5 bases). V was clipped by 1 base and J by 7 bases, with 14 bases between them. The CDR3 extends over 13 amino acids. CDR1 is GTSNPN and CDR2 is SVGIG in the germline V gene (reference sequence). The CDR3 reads CAWSAIITGEQYF. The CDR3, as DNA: TGTGCCTGGAGTGCGATAATTACGGGAGAGCAGTACTTC.

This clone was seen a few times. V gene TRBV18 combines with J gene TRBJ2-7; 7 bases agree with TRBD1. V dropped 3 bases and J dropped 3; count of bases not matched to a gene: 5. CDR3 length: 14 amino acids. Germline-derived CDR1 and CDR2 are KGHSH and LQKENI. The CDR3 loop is CASSPSRDSYEQYF. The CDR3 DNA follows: TGTGCCAGCTCACCTTCCCGGGACAGCTACGAGCAGTACTTC. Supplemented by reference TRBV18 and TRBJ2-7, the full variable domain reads NAGVMQNPRHLVRRRGQEARLRCSPMKGHSHVYWYRQLPEEGLKFMVYLQKENIIDESGMPKERFSAEFPKEGPSILRIQQVVRGDSAAYFCASSPSRDSYEQYFGPGTRLTVT.

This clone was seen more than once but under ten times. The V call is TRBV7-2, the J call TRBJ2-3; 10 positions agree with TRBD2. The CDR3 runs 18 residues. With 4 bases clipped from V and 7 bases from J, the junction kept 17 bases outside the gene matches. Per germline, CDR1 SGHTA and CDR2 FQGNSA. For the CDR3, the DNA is TGTGCCAGCAGCTCAACCCTAGCGGGAGTGAGGGCCGGGAATACGCAGTATTTT. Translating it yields CASSSTLAGVRAGNTQYF.

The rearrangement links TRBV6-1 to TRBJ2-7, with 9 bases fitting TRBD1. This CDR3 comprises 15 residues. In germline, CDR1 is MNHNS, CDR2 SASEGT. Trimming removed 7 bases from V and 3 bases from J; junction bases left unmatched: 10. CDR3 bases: TGTGCCAGCACCAGAACCGGGACAGGGTACTACGAGCAGTACTTC. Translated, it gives CASTRTGTGYYEQYF.

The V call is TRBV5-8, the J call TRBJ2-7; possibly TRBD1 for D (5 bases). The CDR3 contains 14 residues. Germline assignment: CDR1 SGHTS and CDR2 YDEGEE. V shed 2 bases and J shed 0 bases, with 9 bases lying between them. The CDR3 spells CASSFQGPSYEQYF. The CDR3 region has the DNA TGTGCCAGCAGCTTCCAGGGTCCCTCCTACGAGCAGTACTTC.

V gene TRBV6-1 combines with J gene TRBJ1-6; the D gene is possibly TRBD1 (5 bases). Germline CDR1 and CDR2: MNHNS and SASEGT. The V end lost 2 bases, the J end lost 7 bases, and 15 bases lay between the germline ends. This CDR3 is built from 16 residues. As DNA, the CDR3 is TGTGCCAGCAGTGAAAACGGGTCAGGGTACAATTCACCCCTCCACTTT. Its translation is CASSENGSGYNSPLHF.

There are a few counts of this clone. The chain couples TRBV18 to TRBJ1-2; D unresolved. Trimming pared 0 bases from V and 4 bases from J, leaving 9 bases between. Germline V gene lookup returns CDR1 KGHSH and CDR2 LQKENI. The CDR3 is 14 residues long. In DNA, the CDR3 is TGTGCCAGCTCACCACCGGCGGAAATCTATGGCTACACCTTC. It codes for CASSPPAEIYGYTF.

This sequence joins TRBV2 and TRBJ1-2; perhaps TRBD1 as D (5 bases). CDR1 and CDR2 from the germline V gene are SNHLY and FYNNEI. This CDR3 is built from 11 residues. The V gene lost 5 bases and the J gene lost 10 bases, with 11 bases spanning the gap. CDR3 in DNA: TGTGCCAGCAGTCGGACAACCCTCTACACCTTC. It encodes CASSRTTLYTF.